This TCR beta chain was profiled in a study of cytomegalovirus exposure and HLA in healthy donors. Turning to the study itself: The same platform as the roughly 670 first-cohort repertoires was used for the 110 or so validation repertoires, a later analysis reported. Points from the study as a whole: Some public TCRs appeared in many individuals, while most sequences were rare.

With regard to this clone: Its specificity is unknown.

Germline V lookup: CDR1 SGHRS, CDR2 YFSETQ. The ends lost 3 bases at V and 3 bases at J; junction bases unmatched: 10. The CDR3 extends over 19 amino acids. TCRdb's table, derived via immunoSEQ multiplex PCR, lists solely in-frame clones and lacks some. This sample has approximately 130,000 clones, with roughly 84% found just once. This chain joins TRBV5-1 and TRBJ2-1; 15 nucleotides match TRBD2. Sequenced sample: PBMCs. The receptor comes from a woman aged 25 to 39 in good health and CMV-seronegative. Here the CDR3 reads CASSSGLAGGLGVYNEQFF. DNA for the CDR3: TGCGCCAGCAGCTCAGGACTAGCGGGGGGGCTGGGTGTCTACAATGAGCAGTTCTTC.